The 22 T cell receptor beta chains below come from one sample, sequenced in a study of post-analysis software for immune sequencing data. Study-wide results and limits: TRBV5-6, TRBV5-1 and TRBV20-1 belonged to a set of roughly five TRBV segments that were more frequent in patients than controls.

Antigen specificity for these receptors is unknown. Built from TCR beta cDNA, the libraries had unique molecular identifiers in them. TCRdb redid the calling of the PCR reads with MiXCR, one entry per CDR3 protein. This table holds approximately 660,000 distinct CDR3 sequences, about 60% found once. Sequencing was done on a sample of blood. The receptors here all came from a girl aged 2-10 years with multiple sclerosis.

About this clonotype: At one of its ends the junction is not consistent with the germline gene, which may arise from a read error. The chain recombines TRBV6-2 or TRBV6-3 with TRBJ2-6, with no clear D. The germline CDR1 and CDR2 sequences are MNHEY and SVGEGT. CDR3 size: 16 residues. CDR3 protein: CAGSYYSSSGANVLTF. In DNA form, the CDR3 reads TGTGCCGGCAGTTACTACAGTAGCTCTGGGGCCAACGTCCTGACTTTC.

The genes are TRBV29-1 and TRBJ2-1; D is perhaps TRBD2 (6 bases). Per germline, CDR1 SQVTM and CDR2 ANQGSEA. The CDR3 length is 12 residues. The V end was cut by 7 bases, the J end by 9 bases, with 16 bases between. The CDR3 loop reads CSGRDFSIEQFF. In DNA, the CDR3 is TGCAGCGGACGGGACTTCTCGATTGAGCAGTTCTTC.

This clonotype turned up a few times. The chain carries TRBV2 and TRBJ2-3, with D unclear. The CDR3 has 12 amino acids. CDR1 and CDR2 from the germline V gene are SNHLY and FYNNEI. The V and J ends lost 9 bases and 2 bases respectively, with 9 bases between them. This chain's CDR3 is CARRGITDTQYF. The CDR3 DNA reads as TGTGCCAGGAGAGGCATCACAGATACGCAGTATTTT.

This clonotype was seen a handful of times. The chain employs TRBV30 and TRBJ2-1; a weak D match, TRBD2 (6 bases). Trimming stripped 2 bases from V and 0 bases from J, with 11 bases between. The CDR3 has 15 amino acids. CDR1 is GTSNPN and CDR2 is SVGIG in the germline V gene (reference sequence). CDR3 sequence (DNA): TGTGCCTGGAGTACCTCGGGAGACTCCTACAATGAGCAGTTCTTC. Encoded protein: CAWSTSGDSYNEQFF. Drawing the rest from reference TRBV30 and TRBJ2-1, the complete variable domain is SQTIHQWPATLVQPVGSPLSLECTVEGTSNPNLYWYRQAAGRGLQLLFYSVGIGQISSEVPQNLSASRPQDRQFILSSKKLLLSDSGFYLCAWSTSGDSYNEQFFGPGTRLTVL.

This clonotype was observed a single time. The rearrangement links TRBV20-1 to TRBJ1-1, with no clear D. From germline, CDR1 is DFQATT and CDR2 SNEGSKA (reference sequence). The germline V and J ends were trimmed by 0 bases and 0 bases, with 14 bases remaining between them. This CDR3 has 16 residues. The CDR3 sequence is CSARDLGPRLNTEAFF. In DNA form, the CDR3 reads TGCAGTGCTAGAGACCTCGGGCCGCGCCTGAACACTGAAGCTTTCTTT.

The CDR3 DNA is TGTGCCAGCAGCTTATACAGGACCCCCTCCGAGCAGTACTTC. The encoded protein is CASSLYRTPSEQYF. V and J are TRBV11-2 and TRBJ2-5; TRBD1 is a possible D gene (5 bases). The J call may not be correct, given that the DNA end is closer to TRBJ2-7. CDR1 is SGHAT and CDR2 is FQNNGV in the germline V gene. This CDR3 contains 14 residues.

The chain employs TRBV13 and TRBJ2-7; D uncertain. The CDR3 sequence is 12 residues long. Trimming left V 7 bases short and J 5 bases short, with 12 bases between. Germline V CDR1 and CDR2: PRHDT, FYEKMQ (reference sequence). CDR3 nucleotides: TGTGCCAGCACCCGGAGTTCCCACGAGCAGTACTTC. Protein product: CASTRSSHEQYF.

The gene calls are TRBV30 and TRBJ2-7; 7 bases agree with TRBD2. The CDR3 loop spans 14 amino acids. Germline V gene sequence: CDR1 GTSNPN, CDR2 SVGIG (reference sequence). V lost 1 base, J lost 7 bases, and 10 bases stayed unmatched. The CDR3 DNA is TGTGCCTGGAGTGGTACGGGACTACCATCGGAGCAGTACTTC. Translating it yields CAWSGTGLPSEQYF.

A few counts support this clonotype. The genes are TRBV7-2 and TRBJ2-2; the match to TRBD2 covers 13 bases. V dropped 5 bases and J dropped 6; count of bases not matched to a gene: 6. Germline loops: CDR1 SGHTA, CDR2 FQGNSA. This CDR3 has 16 residues. The CDR3 DNA sequence: TGTGCCAGCAGCCTGACTAGCGGGGGGCGATCCGGGGAGCTGTTTTTT. This encodes CASSLTSGGRSGELFF. The whole variable domain, filled in from reference TRBV7-2 and TRBJ2-2, reads GAGVSQSPSNKVTEKGKDVELRCDPISGHTALYWYRQSLGQGLEFLIYFQGNSAPDKSGLPSDRFSAERTGGSVSTLTIQRTQQEDSAVYLCASSLTSGGRSGELFFGEGSRLTVL.

V and J are TRBV10-3 and TRBJ2-1, with 7 nucleotides matching TRBD2. Trimming removed 6 bases from V and 10 bases from J; junction bases left unmatched: 6. This CDR3 has 12 residues. Germline V lookup: CDR1 ENHRY, CDR2 SYGVKD. CDR3 DNA: TGTGCCATCAGCCGGGGGGAGAACGAGCAGTTCTTC. Amino acids: CAISRGENEQFF.

This clonotype has just a few counts. This chain connects TRBV5-1 to TRBJ1-1; D is unclear. The ends were cut back, 6 bases at V and 5 bases at J, with 8 bases in the middle. CDR1 is SGHRS and CDR2 is YFSETQ in the germline V gene. The CDR3 runs 11 residues. CDR3 region: CASTRGTEAFF. DNA of the CDR3: TGCGCCAGCACCCGAGGAACTGAAGCTTTCTTT.

This sequence joins TRBV7-2 and TRBJ1-4, with a possible D match to TRBD1 (5 bases). The CDR3 is 14 amino acids. V was shortened by 4 bases and J by 8 bases, with 14 bases between the two germline ends. The germline CDR1 and CDR2 sequences are SGHTA and FQGNSA. The CDR3 coding sequence is TGTGCCAGCAGCTCCCAGGGAGGGGAAGAAAAACTGTTTTTT. Translating gives CASSSQGGEEKLFF.

The chain uses TRBV10-3 and TRBJ2-1, with D possibly TRBD2 on 5 matching bases. Germline V gene sequence: CDR1 ENHRY, CDR2 SYGVKD. V was cut by 10 bases and J by 6 bases, with 22 bases left in between. The CDR3 loop spans 15 amino acids. The CDR3 spells CATRAREDTGNEQFF. The CDR3 bases are TGTGCCACACGGGCGAGGGAAGACACTGGCAATGAGCAGTTCTTC.

The CDR3 region has the DNA TGCAGCGCCGGGGGAGGGCTTGGGGATGAGCAGTTCTTC. This translates into CSAGGGLGDEQFF. The chain recombines TRBV29-1 with TRBJ2-1; 7 nucleotides match TRBD2. This CDR3 contains 13 residues. Unmatched junction bases numbered 11, after V lost 7 bases and J lost 8 bases. The germline V gene encodes CDR1 SQVTM and CDR2 ANQGSEA.

The chain couples TRBV20-1 to TRBJ1-6; D gene ambiguous. The CDR3 runs to 16 residues. The germline V gene has CDR1 DFQATT and CDR2 SNEGSKA (reference sequence). Trimming stripped 1 base from V and 0 bases from J, with 10 bases between. The DNA for the CDR3 is TGCAGTGCTAGAGTGGACCGGAGCTCCTATAATTCACCCCTCCACTTT. It is translated as CSARVDRSSYNSPLHF.

The genes are TRBV12-3 or TRBV12-4 and TRBJ1-5; no clear D gene. V lost 1 base and J lost 0, with 7 bases in between. The length of the CDR3 is 15 residues. CDR3 amino acids: CASSLVPDSNQPQHF. Written as DNA, the CDR3 is TGTGCCAGCAGTTTAGTCCCAGATAGCAATCAGCCCCAGCATTTT.

The chain links TRBV29-1 to TRBJ2-5; D call uncertain. Trimming took off 6 bases at V and 1 base at J, with 12 bases between the two ends. The V gene's germline CDR1 is SQVTM and CDR2 ANQGSEA. The CDR3 has 13 residues. This CDR3 is CSVGRRSQETQYF. The CDR3 DNA sequence: TGCAGCGTGGGTCGACGGAGCCAAGAGACCCAGTACTTC.

The chain recombines TRBV5-5 with TRBJ2-6; D is possibly TRBD1 (6 bases). Trimming took 5 bases from V and 4 from J, leaving 13 bases between them. Germline values: CDR1 SGHKS, CDR2 YYEKEE (reference sequence). The CDR3 consists of 15 residues. CDR3 in amino acids: CASRPGVPGANVLTF. CDR3 bases: TGTGCCAGCAGACCAGGGGTTCCGGGGGCCAACGTCCTGACTTTC. Looking up the rest from reference TRBV5-5 and TRBJ2-6 gives the full variable domain: DAGVTQSPTHLIKTRGQQVTLRCSPISGHKSVSWYQQVLGQGPQFIFQYYEKEERGRGNFPDRFSARQFPNYSSELNVNALLLGDSALYLCASRPGVPGANVLTFGAGSRLTVL.

This clonotype came up once. The gene calls are TRBV12-3 or TRBV12-4 and TRBJ2-7; no definite D call. V lost 2 bases, J lost 3 bases, and 26 bases lay in between. This CDR3 is 19 amino acids long. This chain's CDR3 is CASSLKTVGRRVFYYEQYF. For the CDR3, the DNA is TGTGCCAGCAGTTTAAAGACTGTAGGTAGAAGGGTTTTTTACTACGAGCAGTACTTC.

In its sample, this clonotype was seen many times. V usage is TRBV15 and J usage is TRBJ1-2; D uncertain. In germline, CDR1 is LNHNV, CDR2 YYDKDF (reference sequence). The germline V and J ends were trimmed by 0 bases and 4 bases, with 6 bases remaining between them. The CDR3 consists of 13 residues. The CDR3 nucleotides are TGTGCCACCAGCAGAGATAAAGGCTATGGCTACACCTTC. It yields the protein CATSRDKGYGYTF.

This clonotype showed up just a few times. The genes are TRBV10-3 and TRBJ1-1; weak D call: TRBD1 (6 bases). Per the germline V gene, CDR1 is ENHRY and CDR2 is SYGVKD. The CDR3 spans 15 residues. Trimming took 4 bases from V and 1 from J, leaving 13 bases between them. This CDR3 reads CAISGGDIRNTEAFF. In nucleotides, the CDR3 is TGTGCCATCAGTGGCGGGGACATCCGGAACACTGAAGCTTTCTTT.

V usage is TRBV12-3 or TRBV12-4 and J usage is TRBJ1-6; D not certain. The germline V and J ends were trimmed by 3 bases and 9 bases, with 6 bases remaining between them. CDR3 size: 12 residues. CDR3 nucleotide sequence: TGTGCCAGCAGTTTCCATGGTTCACCCCTCCACTTT. This sequence encodes CASSFHGSPLHF.